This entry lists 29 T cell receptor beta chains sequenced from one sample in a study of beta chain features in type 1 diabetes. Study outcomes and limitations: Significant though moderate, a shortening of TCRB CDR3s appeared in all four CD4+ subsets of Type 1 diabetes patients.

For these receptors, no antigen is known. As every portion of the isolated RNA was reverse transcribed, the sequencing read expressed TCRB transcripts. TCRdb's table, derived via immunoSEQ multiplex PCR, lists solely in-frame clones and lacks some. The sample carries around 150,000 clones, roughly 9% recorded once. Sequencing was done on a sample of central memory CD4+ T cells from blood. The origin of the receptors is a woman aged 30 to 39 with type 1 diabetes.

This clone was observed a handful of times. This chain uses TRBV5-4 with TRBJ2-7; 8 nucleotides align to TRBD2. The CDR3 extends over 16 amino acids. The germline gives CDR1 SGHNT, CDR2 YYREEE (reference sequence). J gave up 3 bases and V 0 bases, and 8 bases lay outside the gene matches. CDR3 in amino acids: CASSLDETSGGYEQYF. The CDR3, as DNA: TGTGCCAGCAGCTTGGACGAAACTAGCGGTGGCTACGAGCAGTACTTC.

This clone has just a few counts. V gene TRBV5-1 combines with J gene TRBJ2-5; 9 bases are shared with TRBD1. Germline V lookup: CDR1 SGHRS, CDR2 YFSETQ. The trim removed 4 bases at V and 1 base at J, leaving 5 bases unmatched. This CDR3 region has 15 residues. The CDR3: CASSAGTGPQETQYF. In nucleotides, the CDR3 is TGCGCCAGCAGCGCGGGGACAGGGCCCCAAGAGACCCAGTACTTC. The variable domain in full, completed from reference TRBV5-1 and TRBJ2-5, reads KAGVTQTPRYLIKTRGQQVTLSCSPISGHRSVSWYQQTPGQGLQFLFEYFSETQRNKGNFPGRFSGRQFSNSRSEMNVSTLELGDSALYLCASSAGTGPQETQYFGPGTRLLVL.

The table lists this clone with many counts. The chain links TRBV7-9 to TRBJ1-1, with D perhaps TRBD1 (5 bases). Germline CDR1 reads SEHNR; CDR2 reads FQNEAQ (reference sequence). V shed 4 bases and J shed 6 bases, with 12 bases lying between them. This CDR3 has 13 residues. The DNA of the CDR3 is TGTGCCAGCAGCTCCCGACAGATGCCTGAAGCTTTCTTT. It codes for CASSSRQMPEAFF.

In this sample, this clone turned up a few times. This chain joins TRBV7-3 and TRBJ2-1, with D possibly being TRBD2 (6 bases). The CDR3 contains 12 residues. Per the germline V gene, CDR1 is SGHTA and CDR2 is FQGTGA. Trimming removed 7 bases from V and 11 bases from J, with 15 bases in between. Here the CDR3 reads CASTQPGGKQFF. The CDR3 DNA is TGTGCCAGCACCCAACCCGGGGGAAAGCAGTTCTTC.

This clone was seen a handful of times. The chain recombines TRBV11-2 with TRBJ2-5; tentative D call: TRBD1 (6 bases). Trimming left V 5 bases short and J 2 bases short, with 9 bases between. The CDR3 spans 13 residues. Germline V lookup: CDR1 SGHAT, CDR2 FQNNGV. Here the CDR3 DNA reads TGTGCCAGCAGCCCGGGACAACAAGAGACCCAGTACTTC. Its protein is CASSPGQQETQYF. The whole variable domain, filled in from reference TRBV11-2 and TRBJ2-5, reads EAGVAQSPRYKIIEKRQSVAFWCNPISGHATLYWYQQILGQGPKLLIQFQNNGVVDDSQLPKDRFSAERLKGVDSTLKIQPAKLEDSAVYLCASSPGQQETQYFGPGTRLLVL.

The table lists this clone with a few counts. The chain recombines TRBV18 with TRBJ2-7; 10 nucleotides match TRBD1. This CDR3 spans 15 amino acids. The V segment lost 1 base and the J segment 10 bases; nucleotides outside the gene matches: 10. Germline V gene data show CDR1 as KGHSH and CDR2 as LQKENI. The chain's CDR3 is CASSPQVRQGASQYF. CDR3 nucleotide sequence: TGTGCCAGCTCACCACAAGTGAGACAGGGGGCCAGCCAGTACTTC.

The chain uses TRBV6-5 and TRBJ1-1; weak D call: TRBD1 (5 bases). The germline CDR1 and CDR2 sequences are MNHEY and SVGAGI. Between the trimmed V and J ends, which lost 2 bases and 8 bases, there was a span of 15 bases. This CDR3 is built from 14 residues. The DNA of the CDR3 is TGTGCCAGCAGTTACGGGCAGGGTGTTGAGGAAGCTTTCTTT. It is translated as CASSYGQGVEEAFF.

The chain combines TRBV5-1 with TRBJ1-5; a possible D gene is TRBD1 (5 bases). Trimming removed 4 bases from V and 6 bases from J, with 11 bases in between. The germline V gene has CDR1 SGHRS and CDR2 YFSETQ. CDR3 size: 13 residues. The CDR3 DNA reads TGCGCCAGCAGCCTGTACGGGGGTCAGCCCCAGCATTTT. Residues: CASSLYGGQPQHF. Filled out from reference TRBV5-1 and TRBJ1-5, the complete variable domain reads KAGVTQTPRYLIKTRGQQVTLSCSPISGHRSVSWYQQTPGQGLQFLFEYFSETQRNKGNFPGRFSGRQFSNSRSEMNVSTLELGDSALYLCASSLYGGQPQHFGDGTRLSIL.

The CDR3 reads CASSPTGRATDTQYF. In nucleotides, the CDR3 is TGTGCCAGCAGTCCCACCGGGCGGGCCACAGATACGCAGTATTTT. The rearrangement joins TRBV6-5 to TRBJ2-3, with TRBD2 as a possible D gene (5 bases). Per germline, CDR1 MNHEY and CDR2 SVGAGI. The germline V and J ends were trimmed by 5 bases and 2 bases, with 14 bases remaining between them. This CDR3 contains 15 residues.

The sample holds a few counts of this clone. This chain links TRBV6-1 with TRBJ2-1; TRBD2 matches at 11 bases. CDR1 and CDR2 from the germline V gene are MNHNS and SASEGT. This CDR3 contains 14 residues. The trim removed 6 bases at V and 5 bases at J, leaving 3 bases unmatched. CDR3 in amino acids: CASRTSGANNEQFF. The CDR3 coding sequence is TGTGCCAGCAGGACTAGCGGGGCTAACAATGAGCAGTTCTTC.

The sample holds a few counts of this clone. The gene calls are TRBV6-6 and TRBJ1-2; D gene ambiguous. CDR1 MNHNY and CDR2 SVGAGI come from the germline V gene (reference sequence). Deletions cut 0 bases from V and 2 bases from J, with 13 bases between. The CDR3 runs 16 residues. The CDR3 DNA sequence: TGTGCCAGCAGTTACTCGTTATCCGTGTTAAACTATGGCTACACCTTC. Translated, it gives CASSYSLSVLNYGYTF.

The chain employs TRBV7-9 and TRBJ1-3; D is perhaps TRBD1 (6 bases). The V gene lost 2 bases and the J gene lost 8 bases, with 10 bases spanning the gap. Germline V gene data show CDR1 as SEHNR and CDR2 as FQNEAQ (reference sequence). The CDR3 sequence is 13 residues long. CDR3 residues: CASSLSGVDTIYF. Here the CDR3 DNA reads TGTGCCAGCAGCTTATCAGGGGTGGACACCATATATTTT.

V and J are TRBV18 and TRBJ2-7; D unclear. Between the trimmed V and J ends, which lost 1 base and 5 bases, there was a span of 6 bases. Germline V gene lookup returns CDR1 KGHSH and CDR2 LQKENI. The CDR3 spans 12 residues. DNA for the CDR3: TGTGCCAGCTCACCACGGCCCGACGAGCAGTACTTC. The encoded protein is CASSPRPDEQYF. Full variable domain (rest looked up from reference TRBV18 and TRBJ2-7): NAGVMQNPRHLVRRRGQEARLRCSPMKGHSHVYWYRQLPEEGLKFMVYLQKENIIDESGMPKERFSAEFPKEGPSILRIQQVVRGDSAAYFCASSPRPDEQYFGPGTRLTVT.

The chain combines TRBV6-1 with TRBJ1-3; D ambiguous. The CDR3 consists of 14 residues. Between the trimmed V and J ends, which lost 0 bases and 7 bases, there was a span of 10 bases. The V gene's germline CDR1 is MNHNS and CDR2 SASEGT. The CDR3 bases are TGTGCCAGCAGTGAAGCTGTCCCCGGGAACACCATATATTTT. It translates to CASSEAVPGNTIYF.

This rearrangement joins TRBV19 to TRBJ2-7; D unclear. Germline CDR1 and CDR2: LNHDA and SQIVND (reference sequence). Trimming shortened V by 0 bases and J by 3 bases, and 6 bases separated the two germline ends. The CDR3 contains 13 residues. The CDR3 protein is CASSIDLRYEQYF. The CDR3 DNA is TGTGCCAGTAGTATAGACCTACGCTACGAGCAGTACTTC.

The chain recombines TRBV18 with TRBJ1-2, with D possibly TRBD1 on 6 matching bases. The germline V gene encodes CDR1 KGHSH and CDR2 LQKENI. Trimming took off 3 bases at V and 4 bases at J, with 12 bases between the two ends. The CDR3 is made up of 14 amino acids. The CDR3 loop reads CASSPGRGAYGYTF. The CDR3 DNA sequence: TGTGCCAGCTCACCTGGGCGGGGGGCCTATGGCTACACCTTC.

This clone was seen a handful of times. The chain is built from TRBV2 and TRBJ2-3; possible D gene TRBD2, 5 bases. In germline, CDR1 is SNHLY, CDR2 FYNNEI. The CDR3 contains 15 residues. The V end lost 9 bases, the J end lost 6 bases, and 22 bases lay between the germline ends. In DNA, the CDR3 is TGTGCCAGTACGCGAGCGGCTTTAAGGAGCGATACGCAGTATTTT. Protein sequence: CASTRAALRSDTQYF.

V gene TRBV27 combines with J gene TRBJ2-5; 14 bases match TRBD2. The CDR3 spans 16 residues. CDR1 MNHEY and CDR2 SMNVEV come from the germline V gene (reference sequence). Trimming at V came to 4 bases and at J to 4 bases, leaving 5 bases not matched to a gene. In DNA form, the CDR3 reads TGTGCCAGCAGTTCCTGGACTAGCGGGAGGTTAGAGACCCAGTACTTC. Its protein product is CASSSWTSGRLETQYF.

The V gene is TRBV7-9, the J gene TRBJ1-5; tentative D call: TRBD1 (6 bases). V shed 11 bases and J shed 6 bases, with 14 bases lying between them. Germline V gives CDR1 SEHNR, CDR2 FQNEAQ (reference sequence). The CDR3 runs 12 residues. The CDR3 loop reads CASSQGPQPQHF. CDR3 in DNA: TGTGCCTCCAGTCAGGGGCCTCAGCCCCAGCATTTT.

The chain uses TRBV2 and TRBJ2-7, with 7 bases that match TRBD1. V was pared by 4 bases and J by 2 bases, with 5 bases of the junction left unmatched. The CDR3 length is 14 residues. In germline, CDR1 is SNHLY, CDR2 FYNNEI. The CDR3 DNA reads TGTGCCAGCAGTGGGACAGGTTTACCCTACGAGCAGTACTTC. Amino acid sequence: CASSGTGLPYEQYF.

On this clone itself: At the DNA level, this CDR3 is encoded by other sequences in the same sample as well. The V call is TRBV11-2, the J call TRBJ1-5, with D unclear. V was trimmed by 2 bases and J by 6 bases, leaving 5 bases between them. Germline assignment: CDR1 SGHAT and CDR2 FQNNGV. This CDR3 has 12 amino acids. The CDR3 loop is CASSLRGQPQHF. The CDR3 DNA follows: TGTGCCAGCAGCTTAAGAGGTCAGCCCCAGCATTTT.

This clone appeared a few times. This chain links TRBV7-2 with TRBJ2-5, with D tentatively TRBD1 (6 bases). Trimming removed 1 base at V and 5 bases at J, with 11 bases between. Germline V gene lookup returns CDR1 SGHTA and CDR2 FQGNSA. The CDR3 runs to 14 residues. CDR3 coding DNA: TGTGCCAGCAGCTTAGACAGGGCGGCGGAGACCCAGTACTTC. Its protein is CASSLDRAAETQYF.

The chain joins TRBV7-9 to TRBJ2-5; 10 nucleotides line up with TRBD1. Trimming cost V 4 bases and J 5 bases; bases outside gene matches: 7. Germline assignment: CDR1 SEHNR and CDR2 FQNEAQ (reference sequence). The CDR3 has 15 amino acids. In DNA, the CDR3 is TGTGCCAGCAGCTCCTGGACAGGGGGTGAGGAGACCCAGTACTTC. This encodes CASSSWTGGEETQYF.

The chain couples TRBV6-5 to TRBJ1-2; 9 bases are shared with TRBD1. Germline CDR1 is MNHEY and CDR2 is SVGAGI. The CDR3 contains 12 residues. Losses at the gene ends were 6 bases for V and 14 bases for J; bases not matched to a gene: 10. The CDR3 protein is CASSRGQGRITF. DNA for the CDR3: TGTGCCAGCAGCCGCGGACAGGGGAGGATAACCTTC.

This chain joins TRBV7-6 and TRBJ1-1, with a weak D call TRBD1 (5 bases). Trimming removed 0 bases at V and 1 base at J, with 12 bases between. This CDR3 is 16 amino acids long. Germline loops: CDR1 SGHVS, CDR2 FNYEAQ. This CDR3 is CASSLAGYGGNTEAFF. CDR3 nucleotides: TGTGCCAGCAGCTTAGCGGGGTACGGGGGGAACACTGAAGCTTTCTTT.

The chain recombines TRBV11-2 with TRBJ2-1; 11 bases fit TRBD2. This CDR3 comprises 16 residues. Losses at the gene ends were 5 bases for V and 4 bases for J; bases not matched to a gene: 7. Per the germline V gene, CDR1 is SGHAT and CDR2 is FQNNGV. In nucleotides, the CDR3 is TGTGCCAGCAGCGGAAGGGGACTAGCGGCATACAATGAGCAGTTCTTC. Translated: CASSGRGLAAYNEQFF.

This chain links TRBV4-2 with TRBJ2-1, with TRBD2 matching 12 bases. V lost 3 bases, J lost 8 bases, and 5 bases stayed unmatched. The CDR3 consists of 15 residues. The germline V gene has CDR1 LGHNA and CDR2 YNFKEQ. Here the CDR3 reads CASSHLAGGRHEQFF. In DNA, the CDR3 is TGTGCCAGCAGCCACCTAGCGGGAGGGCGCCATGAGCAGTTCTTC.

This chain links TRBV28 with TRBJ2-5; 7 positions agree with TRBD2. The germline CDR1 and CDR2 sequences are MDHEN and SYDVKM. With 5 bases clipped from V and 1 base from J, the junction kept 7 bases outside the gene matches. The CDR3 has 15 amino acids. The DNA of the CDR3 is TGTGCCAGCAGTATGGCGGGAGTAGGCCAAGAGACCCAGTACTTC. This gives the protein CASSMAGVGQETQYF.

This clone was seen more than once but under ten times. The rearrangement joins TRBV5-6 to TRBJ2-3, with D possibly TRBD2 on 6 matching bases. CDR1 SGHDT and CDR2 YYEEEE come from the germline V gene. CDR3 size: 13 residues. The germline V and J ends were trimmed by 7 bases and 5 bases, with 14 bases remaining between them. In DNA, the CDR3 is TGTGCCAGCTTGCGGGATCGGGTAGATACGCAGTATTTT. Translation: CASLRDRVDTQYF.